These 20 T cell receptor beta chains came from one sample sequenced in a study of blood T cell repertoires in COVID-19. Assay used: immunoSEQ multiplex PCR; TCRdb lists only in-frame clones, some missing. The table shows around 110,000 clones, with about nine tenths occurring only once. The sequencing sample was made of peripheral blood. These receptors all stem from a human donor with active COVID-19. The donor label of this sample is uncertain.

The genes are TRBV3-1 (or the pseudogene TRBV3-2) and TRBJ1-2; 7 nucleotides line up with TRBD1. With V trimmed by 4 bases and J by 7 bases, 12 bases remained unmatched. Germline V gene lookup returns CDR1 LGHDT and CDR2 YNNKEL (reference sequence). The CDR3 length is 15 residues. CDR3 sequence: CASSPEGARPPGYTF. CDR3 in DNA: TGTGCCAGCAGCCCAGAGGGGGCACGGCCTCCTGGCTACACCTTC.

The rearrangement uses TRBV5-1 and TRBJ2-1; 9 bases map to TRBD2. The CDR3 length is 20 residues. Trimming at V came to 2 bases and at J to 1 base, leaving 16 bases not matched to a gene. Germline CDR1 and CDR2: SGHRS and YFSETQ. DNA of the CDR3: TGCGCCAGCAGCTTTCGGCGGGGGGGGTATTCCAGGGAGTCCTACAATGAGCAGTTCTTC. Translating gives CASSFRRGGYSRESYNEQFF.

CDR3 sequence: CASSYNGVNQPQHF. The CDR3 DNA sequence: TGTGCCAGCAGTTATAACGGAGTCAATCAGCCCCAGCATTTT. The chain employs TRBV6-2 or TRBV6-3 and TRBJ1-5, with D unclear. Germline CDR1 is MNHEY and CDR2 is SVGEGT. The CDR3 is made up of 14 amino acids. V was cut by 3 bases and J by 3 bases, with 9 bases left in between.

For this clone: The identical CDR3 is also encoded by other nucleotide sequences in the sample. CDR3 in DNA: TGCGCCAGCAGCTTGGTTAACCAAGAGACCCAGTACTTC. It is translated as CASSLVNQETQYF. The genes are TRBV5-1 and TRBJ2-5; D is undetermined. The length of the CDR3 is 13 residues. Germline CDR1 and CDR2: SGHRS and YFSETQ. The V end was cut by 0 bases, the J end by 0 bases, with 3 bases between.

The V and J genes are TRBV19 and TRBJ1-5, with D possibly TRBD1 on 5 matching bases. The ends were cut back, 9 bases at V and 3 bases at J, with 12 bases in the middle. Germline CDR1 LNHDA, CDR2 SQIVND (reference sequence). This CDR3 is built from 13 residues. Written as DNA, the CDR3 is TGTGCCAGACCAGACAGACACAATCAGCCCCAGCATTTT. Residues: CARPDRHNQPQHF.

This clone has only a few counts. V and J are TRBV7-9 and TRBJ1-2; D gene unclear. V was clipped by 5 bases and J by 5 bases, with 12 bases between them. The CDR3 contains 13 residues. Germline loops: CDR1 SEHNR, CDR2 FQNEAQ (reference sequence). The CDR3 reads CASSARPGYGYTF. The CDR3 DNA follows: TGTGCCAGCAGCGCAAGACCCGGGTATGGCTACACCTTC.

J is TRBJ2-7 and V is TRBV28, with D perhaps matching TRBD1 (6 bases). This CDR3 spans 13 amino acids. Deletions cut 6 bases from V and 2 bases from J, with 11 bases between. Germline V gene lookup returns CDR1 MDHEN and CDR2 SYDVKM. The CDR3 DNA reads as TGTGCCAGCAGAATGACAGGACCCTACGAGCAGTACTTC. This gives the protein CASRMTGPYEQYF.

This rearrangement joins TRBV15 to TRBJ2-3; D is undetermined. The CDR3 runs to 15 residues. Germline CDR1 and CDR2: LNHNV and YYDKDF (reference sequence). The V gene lost 1 base and the J gene lost 2 bases, with 10 bases spanning the gap. CDR3 residues: CATSRGYLATDTQYF. Here the CDR3 DNA reads TGTGCCACCAGCAGAGGGTATTTAGCCACAGATACGCAGTATTTT.

V is TRBV6-2 or TRBV6-3 and J is TRBJ2-7; TRBD1 is a possible D gene (5 bases). The CDR3 sequence is 16 residues long. Germline V lookup: CDR1 MNHEY, CDR2 SVGEGT. V lost 4 bases, J lost 3 bases, and 19 bases lay in between. CDR3 nucleotide sequence: TGTGCCAGCAGTTCACTCAGGGTTATGGGGCGCTACGAGCAGTACTTC. Amino acid sequence: CASSSLRVMGRYEQYF.

V is TRBV6-2 or TRBV6-3 and J is TRBJ1-6; TRBD1 matches at 7 bases. The CDR3 runs to 13 residues. The V gene's germline CDR1 is MNHEY and CDR2 SVGEGT. The V gene end was trimmed by 5 bases and the J gene end by 7 bases; junction bases not matched to a gene: 2. As DNA, the CDR3 is TGTGCCAGCAGTGACAGGGAAAATTCACCCCTCCACTTT. Its translation: CASSDRENSPLHF.

This clone was counted at least ten times. This chain connects TRBV9 to TRBJ1-4; no firm D call. The CDR3 contains 15 residues. Germline-derived CDR1 and CDR2 are SGDLS and YYNGEE. The V end was cut by 3 bases, the J end by 0 bases, with 9 bases between. CDR3 DNA sequence: TGTGCCAGCAGCGGGGGAGTCGCAACTAATGAAAAACTGTTTTTT. Protein sequence: CASSGGVATNEKLFF.

This clone was observed once. This chain links TRBV30 with TRBJ1-2; possibly TRBD1 for D (5 bases). V was clipped by 8 bases and J by 7 bases, with 17 bases between them. CDR3 length: 12 amino acids. The germline gives CDR1 GTSNPN, CDR2 SVGIG (reference sequence). CDR3 in amino acids: CALWGGSGGYTF. The DNA for the CDR3 is TGTGCCCTATGGGGGGGTTCCGGTGGCTACACCTTC. Using reference TRBV30 and TRBJ1-2 for the parts outside the CDR3, the full variable domain is SQTIHQWPATLVQPVGSPLSLECTVEGTSNPNLYWYRQAAGRGLQLLFYSVGIGQISSEVPQNLSASRPQDRQFILSSKKLLLSDSGFYLCALWGGSGGYTFGSGTRLTVV.

The chain uses TRBV27 and TRBJ2-7, with 7 bases aligning to TRBD2. V lost 4 bases, J lost 3 bases, and 9 bases stayed unmatched. The germline V gene encodes CDR1 MNHEY and CDR2 SMNVEV (reference sequence). The CDR3 loop spans 15 amino acids. DNA for the CDR3: TGTGCCAGCAGTTGGGCCGTGGGGGGGGGCTACGAGCAGTACTTC. It is translated as CASSWAVGGGYEQYF.

The genes are TRBV28 and TRBJ1-1; TRBD1 might be the D (6 bases). This CDR3 has 15 amino acids. Germline V CDR1 and CDR2: MDHEN, SYDVKM. Trimming shortened V by 2 bases and J by 0 bases, and 10 bases separated the two germline ends. CDR3 nucleotide sequence: TGTGCCAGCAGTTTAAGTGGGGGCGTGAACACTGAAGCTTTCTTT. Amino acids: CASSLSGGVNTEAFF. Supplemented by reference TRBV28 and TRBJ1-1, the full variable domain reads DVKVTQSSRYLVKRTGEKVFLECVQDMDHENMFWYRQDPGLGLRLIYFSYDVKMKEKGDIPEGYSVSREKKERFSLILESASTNQTSMYLCASSLSGGVNTEAFFGQGTRLTVV.

Written as DNA, the CDR3 is TGTGCCAGCAGTGGGTATTTCGAGCGGGGGCTATCCTACAATGAGCAGTTCTTC. Amino acids: CASSGYFERGLSYNEQFF. The chain couples TRBV6-1 to TRBJ2-1, with 8 positions matching TRBD2. J was trimmed by 1 base and V by 4 bases; bases with no gene match: 12. The CDR3 totals 18 residues. Germline V lookup: CDR1 MNHNS, CDR2 SASEGT.

The rearrangement uses TRBV28 and TRBJ2-2, with 10 positions matching TRBD1. Germline-derived CDR1 and CDR2 are MDHEN and SYDVKM. V lost 6 bases to trimming and J lost 5 bases; unmatched junction nucleotides: 9. The CDR3 is 16 residues long. The CDR3: CASRRTRTGGTGELFF. For the CDR3, the DNA is TGTGCCAGCAGGCGGACCCGGACAGGGGGAACCGGGGAGCTGTTTTTT.

The chain employs TRBV14 and TRBJ2-3; D is possibly TRBD2 (6 bases). Germline CDR1 reads SGHDN; CDR2 reads FVKESK. Between the trimmed V and J ends, which lost 2 bases and 2 bases, there was a span of 14 bases. The CDR3 contains 16 residues. This CDR3 is CASSQPGDKVTDTQYF. The DNA for the CDR3 is TGTGCCAGCAGCCAACCGGGAGACAAAGTCACAGATACGCAGTATTTT.

This clone has just a few counts. For the CDR3, the DNA is TGTGCCAGCAGCTTAAAGGGACAGGGGGCCGGTGAGCAGTTCTTC. This encodes CASSLKGQGAGEQFF. V gene TRBV7-2 combines with J gene TRBJ2-1, with 12 bases lining up with TRBD1. The CDR3 length is 15 residues. Looked up from germline, CDR1 is SGHTA and CDR2 is FQGNSA. The V and J ends lost 2 bases and 9 bases, in that order; junction bases with no gene match: 5.

The V gene is TRBV4-1, the J gene TRBJ1-5, with TRBD1 matching over 10 bases. Germline V lookup: CDR1 MGHRA, CDR2 YSYEKL. This CDR3 has 14 residues. J was trimmed by 7 bases and V by 6 bases; bases with no gene match: 6. The CDR3 sequence is CASRQTGGRQPQHF. The CDR3 DNA sequence: TGCGCCAGCAGACAGACAGGGGGCCGGCAGCCCCAGCATTTT.

The chain couples TRBV5-4 to TRBJ1-1, with D possibly TRBD1 on 6 matching bases. This CDR3 contains 16 residues. Germline V gives CDR1 SGHNT, CDR2 YYREEE (reference sequence). V lost 0 bases, J lost 3 bases, and 15 bases lay in between. The CDR3 is CASSLGLRGLDTEAFF. The CDR3 DNA sequence: TGTGCCAGCAGCTTGGGATTGCGGGGGCTGGACACTGAAGCTTTCTTT.